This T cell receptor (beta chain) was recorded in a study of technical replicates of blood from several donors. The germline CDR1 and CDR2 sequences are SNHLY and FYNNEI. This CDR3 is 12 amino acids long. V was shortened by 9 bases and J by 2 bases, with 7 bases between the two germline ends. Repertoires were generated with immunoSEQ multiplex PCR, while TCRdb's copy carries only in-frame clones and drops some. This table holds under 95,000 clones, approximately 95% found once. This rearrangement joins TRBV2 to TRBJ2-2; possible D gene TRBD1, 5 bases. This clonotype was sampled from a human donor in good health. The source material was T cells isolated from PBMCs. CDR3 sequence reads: CARTENTGELFF. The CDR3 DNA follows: TGTGCCAGGACAGAAAACACCGGGGAGCTGTTTTTT.